This T cell receptor (beta chain) emerged from a study of blood T cell repertoires in COVID-19. This clone was detected only once. The CDR3 has 16 amino acids. Germline V CDR1 and CDR2: LGHNA, YSLEER. V dropped 0 bases and J dropped 0 bases, with 9 bases sitting between them. Assay: immunoSEQ multiplex PCR; the TCRdb copy retains only in-frame clones and omits some. Here the sample spans about 220,000 clones, about 87% being singletons. Sequenced material: PBMCs or T cells enriched from blood (not recorded which). This TCR came from a woman aged 25 to 45 who had recovered from COVID-19. This chain joins TRBV4-3 and TRBJ1-3; D gene ambiguous. CDR3 sequence: CASSQDDSSSGNTIYF. Here the CDR3 DNA reads TGCGCCAGCAGCCAAGATGACTCCTCCTCTGGAAACACCATATATTTT.